This T cell receptor (beta chain) was sequenced for a study of cytomegalovirus exposure and HLA in healthy donors. General study points: A later analysis found most CMV-associated TCR beta chains apparently HLA-restricted.

Details on this clone: The antigen is unknown.

Trimming removed 0 bases from V and 5 bases from J, with 12 bases in between. Germline CDR1 is SGHRS and CDR2 is YFSETQ. The CDR3 runs 15 residues. The study ran its PCR with 60 Vbeta and 13 Jbeta primers. Repertoires were generated with immunoSEQ multiplex PCR, while TCRdb's copy carries only in-frame clones and drops some. The sample holds about 140,000 clones, around three quarters seen once. Sequenced input: PBMCs. The genes are TRBV5-1 and TRBJ1-5; D is ambiguous. The clonotype originates from a male donor in good health and CMV-seronegative. The CDR3, as DNA: TGCGCCAGCAGCTTGGACGAGGGAGCGGATCAGCCCCAGCATTTT. Protein product: CASSLDEGADQPQHF.